This passage covers 17 T cell receptor beta chains from one sample sequenced in a study of monozygotic twins with inflammatory bowel disease. Using the 5' RACE reads, TCRdb records one entry per CDR3 protein without DNA. The sample table sets out 350,000 to 550,000 distinct CDR3 sequences. The sequencing sample was made of blood. These receptors were collected from a human donor with ulcerative colitis or Crohn's disease, or a healthy co-twin of an affected twin (not recorded which).

The chain uses TRBV7-8 and TRBJ1-6; TCRdb picks TRBD1, but there is no DNA to check that call. This CDR3 comprises 15 residues. Germline V gives CDR1 SGHVS, CDR2 FQNEAQ. Here the CDR3 reads CASSLVTGVYSPLHF.

The V and J genes are TRBV28 and TRBJ2-2; TCRdb outputs TRBD1, but without DNA this stays unchecked. Per germline, CDR1 MDHEN and CDR2 SYDVKM. The CDR3 extends over 17 amino acids. CDR3 residues: CASSSHRGGGNTGELFF.

The chain employs TRBV30 and TRBJ2-7; the TCRdb D gene call, TRBD1, has no DNA to confirm it. The CDR3 runs 16 residues. Germline V gives CDR1 GTSNPN, CDR2 SVGIG (reference sequence). CDR3 sequence reads: CAWSVPQGRGLNEQYF. Using reference TRBV30 and TRBJ2-7 for the parts outside the CDR3, the full variable domain is SQTIHQWPATLVQPVGSPLSLECTVEGTSNPNLYWYRQAAGRGLQLLFYSVGIGQISSEVPQNLSASRPQDRQFILSSKKLLLSDSGFYLCAWSVPQGRGLNEQYFGPGTRLTVT.

The V call is TRBV11-2, the J call TRBJ1-4; as DNA is missing, the TRBD1 call by TCRdb cannot be tested. Per germline, CDR1 SGHAT and CDR2 FQNNGV. This CDR3 region has 14 residues. This CDR3 reads CASSRDTTNEKLFF.

The V and J genes are TRBV7-8 and TRBJ1-4; TCRdb designates TRBD1, a call that cannot be tested without DNA. This CDR3 is 13 amino acids long. The germline V gene encodes CDR1 SGHVS and CDR2 FQNEAQ. The CDR3 is CASSLGDSEKLFF.

The chain joins TRBV6-2 or TRBV6-3 to TRBJ1-1; TCRdb designates TRBD1, a call that cannot be tested without DNA. This CDR3 region has 15 residues. The V gene's germline CDR1 is MNHEY and CDR2 SVGEGT. CDR3 residues: CASARQGARDTEAFF.

The chain has TRBV18 and TRBJ2-2; TCRdb's D call of TRBD1 is untestable without DNA. Germline CDR1 KGHSH, CDR2 LQKENI. There are 17 residues in the CDR3. CDR3 amino acids: CASSPGRTGPNTGELFF.

The chain joins TRBV20-1 to TRBJ2-5. Germline lookup yields CDR1 DFQATT and CDR2 SNEGSKA (reference sequence). The CDR3 contains 11 residues. This chain's CDR3 is CSARVRETQYF.

The genes are TRBV7-2 and TRBJ2-7. Germline CDR1 reads SGHTA; CDR2 reads FQGNSA. CDR3 length: 14 amino acids. This CDR3 reads CASSISSSSYEQYF.

This chain joins TRBV7-3 and TRBJ2-5; the D gene TCRdb calls, TRBD2, cannot be checked with no DNA. Germline CDR1 SGHTA, CDR2 FQGTGA. The CDR3 has 15 amino acids. The CDR3 protein is CASSLGASAVETQYF.

The chain couples TRBV20-1 to TRBJ2-1; TCRdb selects TRBD1, and the lack of DNA leaves this call unchecked. This CDR3 region has 16 residues. Germline assignment: CDR1 DFQATT and CDR2 SNEGSKA (reference sequence). CDR3 amino acids: CSATLQGAISYNEQFF.

The chain employs TRBV30 and TRBJ2-1; the TRBD1 assignment by TCRdb is unverifiable without DNA. CDR1 is GTSNPN, CDR2 SVGIG, per germline (reference sequence). The length of the CDR3 is 15 residues. CDR3 loop: CAWSVTGRKNDEQFF.

The chain employs TRBV7-2 and TRBJ2-2; the D call of TRBD1 rests on TCRdb alone, since no DNA is present to check it. CDR1 and CDR2 from the germline V gene are SGHTA and FQGNSA. There are 16 residues in the CDR3. CDR3 residues: CASSSLTGWDTGELFF.

The chain has TRBV7-2 and TRBJ2-1; the D call of TRBD2 rests on TCRdb alone, since no DNA is present to check it. The CDR3 length is 15 residues. CDR1 is SGHTA, CDR2 FQGNSA, per germline. The CDR3 sequence: CASSPWGEGSNEQFF. The variable domain in full, with the rest retrieved from reference TRBV7-2 and TRBJ2-1, is GAGVSQSPSNKVTEKGKDVELRCDPISGHTALYWYRQSLGQGLEFLIYFQGNSAPDKSGLPSDRFSAERTGGSVSTLTIQRTQQEDSAVYLCASSPWGEGSNEQFFGPGTRLTVL.

The chain couples TRBV20-1 to TRBJ2-1; the TCRdb call, TRBD2, lacks DNA for checking. The CDR3 sequence is 15 residues long. CDR1 is DFQATT and CDR2 is SNEGSKA in the germline V gene (reference sequence). CDR3 loop: CSATLASGSYNEQFF.

The gene calls are TRBV19 and TRBJ2-5; checking the TCRdb D call of TRBD1 is not possible without DNA. This CDR3 is 13 amino acids long. Germline loops: CDR1 LNHDA, CDR2 SQIVND (reference sequence). The CDR3 here is CASRYSGRETQYF.

The rearrangement links TRBV20-1 to TRBJ2-1. In germline, CDR1 is DFQATT, CDR2 SNEGSKA (reference sequence). The CDR3 is 12 residues long. CDR3: CSAVEFHNEQFF.